The 28 T cell receptor beta chains below all came from one sample that was sequenced in a study of blood T cells in healthy people across ages. A second about 7 to 11 cycle PCR used barcoded and J-beta primers. TCRdb passed the 5' RACE reads through MiXCR, listing each CDR3 protein once. This sample has around 850,000 distinct CDR3 sequences, with around 36% found just once. The material sequenced was blood. Receptor source: a man younger than 35 in good health.

CDR3 in DNA: TGTGCCAGCAGCCATCGGACGTTCAAAGAGACCCAGTACTTC. Translated, it gives CASSHRTFKETQYF. The chain has TRBV14 and TRBJ2-5; D gene uncertain. This CDR3 is 14 amino acids long. Per germline, CDR1 SGHDN and CDR2 FVKESK. V was pared by 3 bases and J by 3 bases, with 11 bases between.

On this clonotype: A read error may explain this, as a much larger clone is one base away. The chain joins TRBV28 to TRBJ2-3; D remains unclear. Trimming left V 11 bases short and J 4 bases short, with 13 bases between. Germline V lookup: CDR1 MDHEN, CDR2 SYDVKM. The length of the CDR3 is 12 residues. CDR3 protein: CAARREADTQYF. The CDR3, as DNA: TGTGCCGCCCGGAGAGAGGCAGATACGCAGTATTTT.

The genes are TRBV19 and TRBJ2-1; TRBD2 matches at 9 bases. Germline V gives CDR1 LNHDA, CDR2 SQIVND (reference sequence). The CDR3 has 15 residues. Germline trimming cut 5 bases from V and 10 bases from J; bases unmatched to any gene: 12. The DNA of the CDR3 is TGTGCCAGTAGTCTAAGTAGCGGGGGAGCGATAGAGCAGTTCTTC. It is translated as CASSLSSGGAIEQFF.

This clonotype was counted only a few times. The gene calls are TRBV7-2 and TRBJ2-5, with D possibly matching TRBD1 (6 bases). Germline assignment: CDR1 SGHTA and CDR2 FQGNSA. The V end lost 4 bases, the J end lost 3 bases, and 12 bases lay between the germline ends. The CDR3 sequence is 14 residues long. The CDR3 is CASSSQGGKETQYF. In DNA, the CDR3 is TGTGCCAGCAGCTCACAGGGTGGTAAAGAGACCCAGTACTTC.

Ten or more counts support this clonotype. This sequence joins TRBV12-3 or TRBV12-4 and TRBJ2-3; tentatively, D is TRBD2 (5 bases). The CDR3 sequence is 11 residues long. V was trimmed by 11 bases and J by 6 bases, leaving 12 bases between them. The CDR3 loop is CAAIREDTQYF. In DNA form, the CDR3 reads TGTGCCGCAATAAGGGAGGATACGCAGTATTTT.

The chain combines TRBV12-3 or TRBV12-4 with TRBJ1-4; D is unclear. This CDR3 is 15 amino acids long. The ends were cut back, 5 bases at V and 5 bases at J, with 15 bases in the middle. DNA of the CDR3: TGTGCCAGCAGTCGGGCCCCGCAGCCAAATGAAAAACTGTTTTTT. This gives the protein CASSRAPQPNEKLFF.

This clonotype has a handful of counts. This chain connects TRBV20-1 to TRBJ2-3; weak D call: TRBD1 (6 bases). Trimming cost V 2 bases and J 5 bases, with 17 bases left between them. From germline, CDR1 is DFQATT and CDR2 SNEGSKA (reference sequence). CDR3 length equals 15 residues. CDR3 sequence: CSARRQWNRVDTQYF. Written as DNA, the CDR3 is TGCAGTGCTAGAAGACAGTGGAACAGGGTAGATACGCAGTATTTT.

This clonotype showed up just a few times. The chain has TRBV5-5 and TRBJ2-1; 8 nucleotides agree with TRBD2. The length of the CDR3 is 15 residues. The germline CDR1 and CDR2 sequences are SGHKS and YYEKEE (reference sequence). Unmatched junction bases numbered 3, after V lost 2 bases and J lost 2 bases. The CDR3, as DNA: TGTGCCAGCAGCTTTAGCGGGGAAGCCTACAATGAGCAGTTCTTC. The encoded protein is CASSFSGEAYNEQFF.

The genes are TRBV20-1 and TRBJ2-3, with 9 bases fitting TRBD1. The J segment lost 5 bases and the V segment lost 0 bases, leaving 6 bases of the junction unmatched. The CDR3 consists of 15 residues. Germline V gives CDR1 DFQATT, CDR2 SNEGSKA (reference sequence). The CDR3 DNA sequence: TGCAGTGCTAGAGATGGACAGGGGCTGGGAGATACGCAGTATTTT. It specifies CSARDGQGLGDTQYF.

This clonotype was observed a single time. The J gene is TRBJ2-7, the V gene TRBV25-1, with D possibly being TRBD2 (6 bases). The CDR3 covers 12 residues. Germline values: CDR1 MGHDK, CDR2 SYGVNS. The V end lost 10 bases, the J end lost 12 bases, and 22 bases lay between the germline ends. The CDR3: CAKAGIRETRYF. The CDR3 nucleotides read TGTGCCAAAGCCGGGATACGGGAGACCCGGTACTTC.

V gene TRBV20-1 combines with J gene TRBJ2-5; TRBD1 aligns across 8 bases. Germline CDR1 reads DFQATT; CDR2 reads SNEGSKA (reference sequence). There are 14 residues in the CDR3. Losses at the gene ends were 8 bases for V and 11 bases for J; bases not matched to a gene: 19. This CDR3 is CSTLGQGPFHEQYF. The CDR3 nucleotides are TGCAGTACCCTAGGACAGGGCCCATTTCATGAGCAGTACTTC.

The chain joins TRBV7-9 to TRBJ2-3, with D possibly TRBD1 on 6 matching bases. There are 17 residues in the CDR3. Trimming took 4 bases from V and 1 from J, leaving 18 bases between them. Germline CDR1 SEHNR, CDR2 FQNEAQ (reference sequence). The CDR3 nucleotides read TGTGCCAGCAGCTCCCTAGTCCGGGACACCCGCACAGATACGCAGTATTTT. It is translated as CASSSLVRDTRTDTQYF.

This clonotype was detected a few times. The rearrangement uses TRBV12-3 or TRBV12-4 and TRBJ2-2; D remains ambiguous. CDR3 length: 14 amino acids. Between the trimmed V and J ends, which lost 2 bases and 2 bases, there was a span of 6 bases. CDR3 amino acids: CASSLYPNTGELFF. The CDR3 bases are TGTGCCAGCAGTTTATACCCAAACACCGGGGAGCTGTTTTTT.

Notes on this clonotype: A much larger clone lies one base from this, so it may be a read error. The rearrangement uses TRBV4-1 and TRBJ2-1; the D is unclear. The better agreement between TRBJ2-7 and the DNA end casts doubt on the J call. Germline CDR1 is MGHRA and CDR2 is YSYEKL. The CDR3 runs 14 residues. CDR3 in DNA: TGCGCCAGCAGCCAAGATAAGGGTTACAATGAGCAGTACTTC. Translated: CASSQDKGYNEQYF.

In this sample, this clonotype turned up many times. The CDR3 here is CASSLLTGYEQYF. The CDR3 DNA reads TGTGCCAGCAGCTTATTGACCGGATACGAGCAGTACTTC. This chain links TRBV7-2 with TRBJ2-7; no reliable D call. This CDR3 has 13 amino acids. CDR1 and CDR2 (germline): SGHTA, FQGNSA. Trimming took off 2 bases at V and 4 bases at J, with 9 bases between the two ends. Based on the CDR3 plus reference TRBV7-2 and TRBJ2-7, the full variable domain is GAGVSQSPSNKVTEKGKDVELRCDPISGHTALYWYRQSLGQGLEFLIYFQGNSAPDKSGLPSDRFSAERTGGSVSTLTIQRTQQEDSAVYLCASSLLTGYEQYFGPGTRLTVT.

This clonotype appeared many times. The chain has TRBV4-1 and TRBJ2-3; D unresolved. CDR1 is MGHRA, CDR2 YSYEKL, per germline. Trimming shortened V by 4 bases and J by 1 base, and 12 bases separated the two germline ends. CDR3 length: 15 residues. The DNA of the CDR3 is TGCGCCAGCAGCCCTTCGGCGGACGGCACAGATACGCAGTATTTT. As protein: CASSPSADGTDTQYF.

The chain combines TRBV4-2 with TRBJ2-1, with TRBD1 matching 9 bases. Losses at the gene ends were 4 bases for V and 8 bases for J; bases not matched to a gene: 9. The CDR3 is 15 residues long. Germline V gives CDR1 LGHNA, CDR2 YNFKEQ. CDR3 nucleotide sequence: TGTGCCAGCAGCCCCGAGGGGACAGGGAGCCATGAGCAGTTCTTC. It translates to CASSPEGTGSHEQFF.

On this clonotype: This may be a read error: a much more frequent sequence differs by one nucleotide. The chain is built from TRBV5-1 and TRBJ2-1; D may match TRBD1 or TRBD2 (5 bases each). Trimming removed 4 bases from V and 6 bases from J, with 14 bases in between. The CDR3 has 14 amino acids. Germline V gives CDR1 SGHRS, CDR2 YFSETQ. CDR3 region: CASSVVPGSNEQFF. CDR3 DNA sequence: TGCGCCAGCAGCGTGGTCCCAGGGAGCAATGAGCAGTTCTTC.

Many counts were recorded for this clonotype. This chain joins TRBV12-3 or TRBV12-4 and TRBJ2-4, with 11 bases identical to TRBD2. The CDR3 is made up of 19 amino acids. J gave up 0 bases and V 8 bases, and 15 bases lay outside the gene matches. The CDR3 DNA sequence: TGTGCCAGCGGGCCGGGACTAGCGGCCTTTAAGGTAGCCAAAAACATTCAGTACTTC. It specifies CASGPGLAAFKVAKNIQYF.

This sequence joins TRBV7-2 and TRBJ1-1; D remains unclear. Germline V gene lookup returns CDR1 SGHTA and CDR2 FQGNSA. V shed 5 bases and J shed 10 bases, with 20 bases lying between them. This CDR3 region has 14 residues. The CDR3 loop is CASSVRTGEVVAFF. In DNA form, the CDR3 reads TGTGCCAGCAGCGTCCGGACCGGAGAAGTCGTAGCTTTCTTT. The entire variable domain, with the rest obtained from reference TRBV7-2 and TRBJ1-1, is as follows: GAGVSQSPSNKVTEKGKDVELRCDPISGHTALYWYRQSLGQGLEFLIYFQGNSAPDKSGLPSDRFSAERTGGSVSTLTIQRTQQEDSAVYLCASSVRTGEVVAFFGQGTRLTVV.

This chain uses TRBV4-2 with TRBJ2-5, with TRBD1 as a possible D gene (6 bases). Germline loops: CDR1 LGHNA, CDR2 YNFKEQ. This CDR3 is built from 16 residues. Trimming stripped 0 bases from V and 4 bases from J, with 15 bases between. The CDR3 loop is CASSQEQGMAPETQYF. The CDR3 bases are TGTGCCAGCAGCCAAGAGCAGGGGATGGCCCCAGAGACCCAGTACTTC.

This clonotype has more than one count but fewer than ten. The rearrangement joins TRBV9 to TRBJ1-4, with 7 nucleotides matching TRBD1. The CDR3 extends over 15 amino acids. The V gene end was trimmed by 4 bases and the J gene end by 3 bases; junction bases not matched to a gene: 6. Germline V gives CDR1 SGDLS, CDR2 YYNGEE. The chain's CDR3 is CASSSRQGANEKLFF. For the CDR3, the DNA is TGTGCCAGCAGCTCGCGACAGGGAGCTAATGAAAAACTGTTTTTT.

A remark on this clonotype: The germline gene is not matched at one end of the junction; a read error may be the cause. V gene TRBV6-5 combines with J gene TRBJ1-2, with D possibly being TRBD1 (5 bases). Per germline, CDR1 MNHEY and CDR2 SVGAGI. CDR3 size: 13 residues. The CDR3 loop reads CVSRLDRLYGYTF. DNA of the CDR3: TGTGTCAGCAGACTCGACAGACTCTATGGCTACACCTTC.

The rearrangement uses TRBV12-3 or TRBV12-4 and TRBJ1-2; TRBD1 is a possible D gene (5 bases). The CDR3 is 15 residues long. V dropped 6 bases and J dropped 2 bases, with 16 bases sitting between them. The CDR3 sequence is CASSLRDPRNYGYTF. The CDR3 coding sequence is TGTGCCAGCAGCCTTAGGGACCCCCGAAACTATGGCTACACCTTC.

This clonotype occurred a few times. V gene TRBV7-2 combines with J gene TRBJ1-4, with 9 bases fitting TRBD1. Germline loops: CDR1 SGHTA, CDR2 FQGNSA. This CDR3 is built from 15 residues. J lost 3 bases, V lost 8 bases, and 7 bases had no gene match. In DNA, the CDR3 is TGTGCCAGCGGGCAACAGGGGGCCGCTAATGAAAAACTGTTTTTT. Translation: CASGQQGAANEKLFF.

Concerning this clonotype itself: A much larger clone sits a single nucleotide away, making a read error possible. The gene calls are TRBV7-3 and TRBJ2-1, with D perhaps matching TRBD2 (6 bases). This CDR3 spans 14 amino acids. Germline V gives CDR1 SGHTA, CDR2 FQGTGA. The chain's CDR3 is CASSLTSDYDEQFF. CDR3 bases: TGTGCCAGCAGCTTAACGTCGGACTACGATGAGCAGTTCTTC. Combining the CDR3 with reference TRBV7-3 and TRBJ2-1 gives the whole variable domain GAGVSQTPSNKVTEKGKYVELRCDPISGHTALYWYRQSLGQGPEFLIYFQGTGAADDSGLPNDRFFAVRPEGSVSTLKIQRTERGDSAVYLCASSLTSDYDEQFFGPGTRLTVL.

This sequence joins TRBV20-1 and TRBJ2-5; tentatively, D is TRBD2 (5 bases). V lost 0 bases to trimming and J lost 2 bases, with 16 bases between them. Germline assignment: CDR1 DFQATT and CDR2 SNEGSKA (reference sequence). There are 16 residues in the CDR3. CDR3: CSARDLVAIPQETQYF. DNA of the CDR3: TGCAGTGCTAGAGATTTGGTAGCGATACCACAAGAGACCCAGTACTTC.

The V call is TRBV20-1, the J call TRBJ1-1; D gene uncertain. The V gene's germline CDR1 is DFQATT and CDR2 SNEGSKA (reference sequence). V gave up 5 bases and J gave up 1 base, with 8 bases separating them. The CDR3 runs 12 residues. The CDR3: CSALTENTEAFF. The CDR3 DNA reads TGCAGTGCTCTGACGGAGAACACTGAAGCTTTCTTT.